The table lists the clone carrying this T cell receptor beta chain with a few counts. Its antigen is unidentified. Time point noted: persistent/refractory GD, antithyroid drugs over 5 years with positive TRAb. PBMC RNA was the source of the TCR library. Combining iRepertoire HTBI primers with Arm-PCR of CDR3 regions, the authors built TCR beta libraries. TCRdb reanalysed the multiplex PCR reads using MiXCR and keeps one entry per CDR3 protein. The data show about 310,000 distinct CDR3 sequences, around 20% seen once. This sample stems from a study of regulatory T cells in long-lasting Graves disease. Overall study results and limits: Accuracy was possibly reduced by small sample size. Fewer public clonotypes were shared by new patients (around 970) than by persistent patients (around 2,800).

The CDR3 extends over 15 amino acids. V was clipped by 1 base and J by 2 bases, with 13 bases between them. The germline CDR1 and CDR2 sequences are SGHRS and YFSETQ. The material was peripheral blood mononuclear cells (PBMCs), obtained when the disease was refractory, from a patient treated with antithyroid drugs. V usage is TRBV5-1 and J usage is TRBJ2-7; weak D call: TRBD2 (5 bases). The sequence was collected from a female donor with Graves disease. The CDR3 DNA reads as TGCGCCAGCAGCTTGTATACGGACTCGCCCTACGAGCAGTACTTC. Its translation: CASSLYTDSPYEQYF.